Below are 14 T cell receptor beta chains sequenced from a single sample in a study of T cell changes during pregnancy in multiple sclerosis. Sequencing was performed with immunoSEQ multiplex PCR; in TCRdb, only in-frame clones are kept and a portion is missing. The sample comprises some 80,000 clones, more than 80% of which are singletons, and about 0.9% rests with the top ten. The sequenced sample was peripheral blood, obtained in the first trimester of pregnancy. These receptors were obtained from a female donor in good health, enrolled as a control in a pregnancy study.

This sequence joins TRBV14 and TRBJ1-2, with D unresolved. The V gene lost 4 bases and the J gene lost 4 bases, with 16 bases spanning the gap. The CDR3 runs to 15 residues. In germline, CDR1 is SGHDN, CDR2 FVKESK. The CDR3 sequence is CASSPTELKSYGYTF. In DNA form, the CDR3 reads TGTGCCAGCAGCCCCACAGAGCTGAAATCCTATGGCTACACCTTC.

The CDR3: CASSLLNPNTGELFF. The CDR3 nucleotides read TGTGCCAGCAGCTTGTTAAATCCGAACACCGGGGAGCTGTTTTTT. The V gene is TRBV7-2, the J gene TRBJ2-2; D unresolved. The CDR3 is made up of 15 amino acids. Trimming pared 3 bases from V and 0 bases from J, leaving 8 bases between. Germline CDR1 reads SGHTA; CDR2 reads FQGNSA.

The chain recombines TRBV5-1 with TRBJ1-1, with TRBD1 matching 7 bases. Germline V lookup: CDR1 SGHRS, CDR2 YFSETQ. The CDR3 runs 17 residues. V trimming: 3 bases; J trimming: 3 bases; junction bases outside the gene matches: 14. The CDR3 sequence: CASSWRSDRSRDTEAFF. CDR3 in DNA: TGCGCCAGCAGCTGGAGGTCGGACAGGAGTAGGGACACTGAAGCTTTCTTT.

This chain joins TRBV5-1 and TRBJ2-1, with D possibly TRBD1 on 6 matching bases. Germline loops: CDR1 SGHRS, CDR2 YFSETQ. Trimming shortened V by 2 bases and J by 2 bases, and 11 bases separated the two germline ends. This CDR3 spans 15 amino acids. The CDR3 coding sequence is TGCGCCAGCAGCTTCCAGGACAGCGCCTACAATGAGCAGTTCTTC. Amino acid sequence: CASSFQDSAYNEQFF.

This chain links TRBV16 with TRBJ1-4; D possibly corresponds to TRBD1 (6 bases). The CDR3 spans 15 residues. Per germline, CDR1 KGHSY and CDR2 FQNENV. V dropped 4 bases and J dropped 8 bases, with 17 bases sitting between them. CDR3 protein: CASSPARGPSEKLFF. In nucleotides, the CDR3 is TGTGCCAGCAGCCCGGCCAGGGGACCCTCGGAAAAACTGTTTTTT.

The sample holds a few counts of this clone. This chain uses TRBV7-2 with TRBJ2-2; D not resolved. V was clipped by 0 bases and J by 4 bases, with 3 bases between them. CDR1 is SGHTA and CDR2 is FQGNSA in the germline V gene. CDR3 length equals 13 residues. CDR3 DNA: TGTGCCAGCAGCTTAGCGAGCACCGGGGAGCTGTTTTTT. Protein: CASSLASTGELFF. The full variable domain, completed using reference TRBV7-2 and TRBJ2-2, is GAGVSQSPSNKVTEKGKDVELRCDPISGHTALYWYRQSLGQGLEFLIYFQGNSAPDKSGLPSDRFSAERTGGSVSTLTIQRTQQEDSAVYLCASSLASTGELFFGEGSRLTVL.

The CDR3 sequence is CASSITREETQYF. The DNA of the CDR3 is TGTGCCAGTAGTATAACCCGGGAAGAGACCCAGTACTTC. The rearrangement uses TRBV19 and TRBJ2-5; no firm D call. There are 13 residues in the CDR3. Germline values: CDR1 LNHDA, CDR2 SQIVND (reference sequence). V was trimmed by 2 bases and J by 3 bases, leaving 7 bases between them.

This chain connects TRBV11-3 to TRBJ2-1, with 7 bases matching TRBD1. The ends lost 5 bases at V and 6 bases at J; junction bases unmatched: 7. In germline, CDR1 is SGHNT, CDR2 YENEEA. This CDR3 comprises 14 residues. CDR3 nucleotide sequence: TGTGCCAGCAGCGGGGGACAGCCTCTCAATGAGCAGTTCTTC. This sequence encodes CASSGGQPLNEQFF.

This chain joins TRBV5-1 and TRBJ1-3, with D perhaps TRBD1 (6 bases). Germline V gives CDR1 SGHRS, CDR2 YFSETQ. Trimming removed 1 base at V and 2 bases at J, with 13 bases between. The CDR3 covers 16 residues. DNA for the CDR3: TGCGCCAGCAGCTTGTTAGGCGGGGGCGCTGGAAACACCATATATTTT. As protein: CASSLLGGGAGNTIYF.

The chain combines TRBV5-1 with TRBJ2-2, with a tentative D call TRBD2 (5 bases). Germline V CDR1 and CDR2: SGHRS, YFSETQ. CDR3 length equals 13 residues. V was trimmed by 2 bases and J by 6 bases, leaving 8 bases between them. CDR3 coding DNA: TGCGCCAGCAGCTTCGAGGGAGCCGGGGAGCTGTTTTTT. It codes for CASSFEGAGELFF.

Only one count was recorded for this clone. The genes are TRBV7-2 and TRBJ2-6, with D perhaps matching TRBD1 (5 bases). V dropped 4 bases and J dropped 2 bases, with 18 bases sitting between them. Germline CDR1 reads SGHTA; CDR2 reads FQGNSA. The CDR3 runs to 18 residues. In nucleotides, the CDR3 is TGTGCCAGCAGCTACCGTCTAAGAACAGGCGCTGGGGCCAACGTCCTGACTTTC. This encodes CASSYRLRTGAGANVLTF.

The chain carries TRBV5-1 and TRBJ2-2, with D tentatively TRBD1 (6 bases). The germline V gene encodes CDR1 SGHRS and CDR2 YFSETQ. CDR3 size: 16 residues. The V gene lost 7 bases and the J gene lost 1 base, with 17 bases spanning the gap. CDR3 residues: CASGQTGTRNTGELFF. CDR3 bases: TGCGCCAGCGGACAAACCGGGACAAGGAACACCGGGGAGCTGTTTTTT.

This clone appeared a single time. The chain carries TRBV7-9 and TRBJ1-4; 7 positions agree with TRBD1. The J segment lost 8 bases and the V segment lost 2 bases, leaving 5 bases of the junction unmatched. The CDR3 is 14 amino acids. Per germline, CDR1 SEHNR and CDR2 FQNEAQ (reference sequence). Here the CDR3 reads CASSLTGQAEKLFF. CDR3 DNA sequence: TGTGCCAGCAGCTTAACCGGACAGGCGGAAAAACTGTTTTTT.

The chain is built from TRBV18 and TRBJ2-7; 7 bases line up with TRBD2. Trimming at V came to 2 bases and at J to 6 bases, leaving 13 bases not matched to a gene. Germline V gene sequence: CDR1 KGHSH, CDR2 LQKENI. This CDR3 contains 16 residues. CDR3 DNA: TGTGCCAGCTCACCAGTAATGAGCGGGACTGGAGGCGAGCAGTACTTC. Its protein product is CASSPVMSGTGGEQYF.